The 15 T cell receptor beta chains below all came from one sample that was sequenced in a study of blood T cell repertoires in COVID-19. Data came from immunoSEQ multiplex PCR; TCRdb stores just in-frame clones and leaves some out. Of about 80,000 clones listed, more than 65% were seen once; the top ten hold 12%. Specimen: peripheral blood. The receptors were sampled from a man at least 80 years old with acute or convalescent COVID-19.

V and J are TRBV5-1 and TRBJ1-4; 8 bases align to TRBD1. CDR3 size: 15 residues. Germline V gives CDR1 SGHRS, CDR2 YFSETQ. V shed 4 bases, J shed 3 bases, and the junction held 5 bases outside the gene matches. The DNA of the CDR3 is TGCGCCAGCAGCAACCAGGGGGCGGCTAATGAAAAACTGTTTTTT. Protein sequence: CASSNQGAANEKLFF.

The table lists this clone with a few counts. This CDR3 is also generated by other DNA sequences in the sample. V and J are TRBV29-1 and TRBJ1-1; 11 nucleotides align to TRBD1. The germline V gene has CDR1 SQVTM and CDR2 ANQGSEA. The V and J ends lost 6 bases and 4 bases, in that order; junction bases with no gene match: 1. The CDR3 covers 12 residues. The CDR3 bases are TGCAGCGTGGGGACAGGGGGCACTGAAGCTTTCTTT. As protein: CSVGTGGTEAFF.

J is TRBJ1-1 and V is TRBV3-1 (or the pseudogene TRBV3-2); unclear D gene. The V end lost 6 bases, the J end lost 3 bases, and 5 bases lay between the germline ends. The CDR3 length is 11 residues. CDR1 is LGHDT and CDR2 is YNNKEL in the germline V gene (reference sequence). The CDR3 DNA reads as TGTGCCAGCAGAACGGACACTGAAGCTTTCTTT. It translates to CASRTDTEAFF.

The V and J genes are TRBV5-5 and TRBJ2-5; D uncertain. V was trimmed by 0 bases and J by 5 bases, leaving 8 bases between them. CDR3 length: 13 residues. Germline-derived CDR1 and CDR2 are SGHKS and YYEKEE (reference sequence). The DNA of the CDR3 is TGTGCCAGCAGCTTGGACGGGTGGGAGACCCAGTACTTC. Protein sequence: CASSLDGWETQYF.

This chain connects TRBV27 to TRBJ2-5, with D possibly TRBD1 on 5 matching bases. V was pared by 8 bases and J by 5 bases, with 12 bases between. Germline CDR1 is MNHEY and CDR2 is SMNVEV (reference sequence). There are 12 residues in the CDR3. The CDR3 coding sequence is TGTGCCAGCTCCTCAGGGCCCGAGACCCAGTACTTC. Protein sequence: CASSSGPETQYF.

The V call is TRBV2, the J call TRBJ1-2; 7 bases fit TRBD1. The V gene's germline CDR1 is SNHLY and CDR2 FYNNEI. The CDR3 covers 17 residues. The junction had 17 bases not matched to a gene; V was cut back by 8 bases and J by 2 bases. CDR3 sequence (DNA): TGTGCCAGCGGGATTGGAAATCCTGGGACAGCAAACTATGGCTACACCTTC. It encodes CASGIGNPGTANYGYTF.

The gene calls are TRBV29-1 and TRBJ2-3, with 7 nucleotides matching TRBD2. Germline values: CDR1 SQVTM, CDR2 ANQGSEA. The CDR3 loop spans 15 amino acids. V gave up 2 bases and J gave up 2 bases; unmatched junction bases: 7. The CDR3: CSVENPSGVTDTQYF. CDR3 DNA sequence: TGCAGCGTTGAAAATCCTAGCGGAGTCACAGATACGCAGTATTTT.

This clone was observed once. J is TRBJ1-1 and V is TRBV7-8; tentatively, D is TRBD1 (5 bases). This CDR3 has 13 residues. Trimming shortened V by 6 bases and J by 4 bases, and 12 bases separated the two germline ends. Looked up from germline, CDR1 is SGHVS and CDR2 is FQNEAQ. The CDR3 DNA is TGTGCCAGCAGGCGGATGGGGGGCACTGAAGCTTTCTTT. Its translation: CASRRMGGTEAFF.

CDR3 in DNA: TGTGCCAGTACTGTGGACAGGGGGCAAGGTCAGCCCCAGCATTTT. Its translation is CASTVDRGQGQPQHF. The chain carries TRBV19 and TRBJ1-5; TRBD1 matches 11 bases. This CDR3 is built from 15 residues. Looked up from germline, CDR1 is LNHDA and CDR2 is SQIVND (reference sequence). V was clipped by 7 bases and J by 6 bases; unmatched bases: 8. The full variable domain, rest sourced from reference TRBV19 and TRBJ1-5, is DGGITQSPKYLFRKEGQNVTLSCEQNLNHDAMYWYRQDPGQGLRLIYYSQIVNDFQKGDIAEGYSVSREKKESFPLTVTSAQKNPTAFYLCASTVDRGQGQPQHFGDGTRLSIL.

Ten or more counts support this clone. The genes are TRBV19 and TRBJ2-3; 8 nucleotides align to TRBD2. Germline CDR1 and CDR2: LNHDA and SQIVND (reference sequence). V was clipped by 5 bases and J by 9 bases; unmatched bases: 13. CDR3 length equals 15 residues. The CDR3 DNA reads as TGTGCCAGTAGTCCCAGAGCCAGCGGGGGAGTGACGCAGTATTTT. This codes for CASSPRASGGVTQYF.

The J gene is TRBJ1-2, the V gene TRBV7-2; 7 nucleotides match TRBD1. The CDR3 is 13 residues long. With 4 bases clipped from V and 8 bases from J, the junction kept 7 bases outside the gene matches. The germline V gene encodes CDR1 SGHTA and CDR2 FQGNSA. The CDR3 is CASSSGQLVGYTF. In nucleotides, the CDR3 is TGTGCCAGCAGCTCGGGACAGCTCGTGGGCTACACCTTC. Using reference TRBV7-2 and TRBJ1-2 for the parts outside the CDR3, the full variable domain is GAGVSQSPSNKVTEKGKDVELRCDPISGHTALYWYRQSLGQGLEFLIYFQGNSAPDKSGLPSDRFSAERTGGSVSTLTIQRTQQEDSAVYLCASSSGQLVGYTFGSGTRLTVV.

This chain links TRBV9 with TRBJ1-2; 8 positions agree with TRBD1. CDR3 length equals 15 residues. Germline CDR1 reads SGDLS; CDR2 reads YYNGEE. Trimming at V came to 0 bases and at J to 3 bases, leaving 4 bases not matched to a gene. The DNA for the CDR3 is TGTGCCAGCAGCGTAGAAGGACAGGGACACTATGGCTACACCTTC. Amino acid sequence: CASSVEGQGHYGYTF.

The genes are TRBV6-1 and TRBJ1-4, with 7 positions matching TRBD1. The CDR3 is made up of 16 amino acids. Trimming at V came to 2 bases and at J to 6 bases, leaving 9 bases not matched to a gene. The germline CDR1 and CDR2 sequences are MNHNS and SASEGT. The CDR3 DNA reads as TGTGCCAGCAGTGAACCCGGAAGGGGGCCTGATGAAAAACTGTTTTTT. It translates to CASSEPGRGPDEKLFF.

The rearrangement uses TRBV19 and TRBJ2-7; a possible D gene is TRBD2 (6 bases). The CDR3 runs to 15 residues. V was pared by 6 bases and J by 4 bases, with 19 bases between. Germline-derived CDR1 and CDR2 are LNHDA and SQIVND (reference sequence). CDR3: CASSDPGTPFYEQYF. In DNA, the CDR3 is TGTGCCAGTAGCGATCCCGGGACTCCCTTTTACGAGCAGTACTTC.

The CDR3 here is CAISPLAGDTQYF. The CDR3 nucleotides are TGTGCCATCAGCCCCTTAGCAGGGGATACGCAGTATTTT. This rearrangement joins TRBV10-3 to TRBJ2-3, with TRBD1 as a possible D gene (5 bases). The CDR3 spans 13 residues. V lost 6 bases, J lost 6 bases, and 13 bases lay in between. Germline CDR1 ENHRY, CDR2 SYGVKD.